What follows are 19 T cell receptor beta chains derived from one specimen sequenced in a study of T cells in tuberculosis. Measured with immunoSEQ multiplex PCR; TCRdb has only the in-frame clones, and not every one. There are 30,000 or so clones in the sample; 86% occur only once, and around 5.5% lies in the top ten. Regarding time point: new active TB diagnosis, blood taken before or within 7 days of starting treatment. This material consisted of PBMCs, taken at tuberculosis diagnosis. The receptors come from an adult with tuberculosis.

V is TRBV28 and J is TRBJ1-2, with 9 nucleotides matching TRBD1. The CDR3 contains 12 residues. The J segment lost 8 bases and the V segment lost 6 bases, leaving 4 bases of the junction unmatched. Germline V CDR1 and CDR2: MDHEN, SYDVKM. Written as DNA, the CDR3 is TGTGCCAGCAGAATAGGACAGGGGGGCTACACCTTC. It codes for CASRIGQGGYTF.

The chain carries TRBV28 and TRBJ2-2; 14 bases align to TRBD2. CDR3 length: 18 residues. From germline, CDR1 is MDHEN and CDR2 SYDVKM. V trimming: 6 bases; J trimming: 5 bases; junction bases outside the gene matches: 11. CDR3 nucleotide sequence: TGTGCCAGCAGGCCTTTTTCGGGACTAGCGGGAGATACCGGGGAGCTGTTTTTT. Translated, it gives CASRPFSGLAGDTGELFF.

The V and J genes are TRBV15 and TRBJ1-4; a weak D match, TRBD1 (5 bases). This CDR3 has 16 amino acids. Trimming removed 3 bases from V and 5 bases from J, with 16 bases in between. Germline CDR1 reads LNHNV; CDR2 reads YYDKDF (reference sequence). The CDR3: CATSRSFREVNEKLFF. The CDR3 nucleotides are TGTGCCACCAGCAGGTCGTTCAGGGAAGTCAATGAAAAACTGTTTTTT. The full variable domain, with the rest looked up from reference TRBV15 and TRBJ1-4, is DAMVIQNPRYQVTQFGKPVTLSCSQTLNHNVMYWYQQKSSQAPKLLFHYYDKDFNNEADTPDNFQSRRPNTSFCFLDIRSPGLGDTAMYLCATSRSFREVNEKLFFGSGTQLSVL.

This rearrangement joins TRBV7-9 to TRBJ2-6, with 9 bases lining up with TRBD1. V shed 4 bases and J 0 bases; nucleotides not matched to a gene: 7. The CDR3 is made up of 18 amino acids. Per the germline V gene, CDR1 is SEHNR and CDR2 is FQNEAQ (reference sequence). The CDR3 DNA is TGTGCCAGCAGCTACCCCCGGGACAGGGCCTCTGGGGCCAACGTCCTGACTTTC. Its protein is CASSYPRDRASGANVLTF.

V and J are TRBV4-1 and TRBJ2-1; D remains unclear. There are 11 residues in the CDR3. Germline CDR1 is MGHRA and CDR2 is YSYEKL. Trimming removed 4 bases from V and 8 bases from J, with 6 bases in between. This CDR3 is CASSRLDEQFF. The CDR3 coding sequence is TGCGCCAGCAGCCGGCTGGATGAGCAGTTCTTC.

V gene TRBV11-2 combines with J gene TRBJ1-2; 9 positions match TRBD1. V trimming: 6 bases; J trimming: 8 bases; junction bases outside the gene matches: 10. Per germline, CDR1 SGHAT and CDR2 FQNNGV. The CDR3 is 14 amino acids. The CDR3 loop reads CASSRSGQGSGYTF. CDR3 DNA: TGTGCCAGCAGTCGATCGGGACAGGGAAGCGGCTACACCTTC. The full variable domain, its missing parts supplied by reference TRBV11-2 and TRBJ1-2, is EAGVAQSPRYKIIEKRQSVAFWCNPISGHATLYWYQQILGQGPKLLIQFQNNGVVDDSQLPKDRFSAERLKGVDSTLKIQPAKLEDSAVYLCASSRSGQGSGYTFGSGTRLTVV.

The V gene is TRBV27, the J gene TRBJ2-7; 8 nucleotides match TRBD1. V lost 0 bases, J lost 3 bases, and 10 bases stayed unmatched. Germline CDR1 MNHEY, CDR2 SMNVEV (reference sequence). This CDR3 is built from 17 residues. The CDR3 DNA reads TGTGCCAGCAGTTTATCAAGTGGTGGACAGGGAGGCTACGAGCAGTACTTC. Encoded protein: CASSLSSGGQGGYEQYF.

This chain joins TRBV2 and TRBJ1-4; a possible D gene is TRBD1 (6 bases). Germline loops: CDR1 SNHLY, CDR2 FYNNEI. The CDR3 runs 13 residues. V lost 6 bases to trimming and J lost 8 bases, with 13 bases between them. The CDR3 DNA sequence: TGTGCCAGCAGGGGGGACACTTACGAAAAACTGTTTTTT. Its protein is CASRGDTYEKLFF.

The gene calls are TRBV4-1 and TRBJ2-5; TRBD2 matches 8 bases. Germline V gene sequence: CDR1 MGHRA, CDR2 YSYEKL. The J segment lost 5 bases and the V segment lost 0 bases, leaving 8 bases of the junction unmatched. CDR3 size: 16 residues. This CDR3 reads CASSQDSGGSWETQYF. Written as DNA, the CDR3 is TGCGCCAGCAGCCAAGATTCGGGGGGGTCTTGGGAGACCCAGTACTTC.

CDR3 bases: TGTGCCAGCAGCGTAGGAGGGGCAGGGGGAGAGACCCAGTACTTC. The encoded protein is CASSVGGAGGETQYF. The chain joins TRBV9 to TRBJ2-5; 7 nucleotides align to TRBD1. The J segment lost 4 bases and the V segment lost 0 bases, leaving 6 bases of the junction unmatched. Germline V gene data show CDR1 as SGDLS and CDR2 as YYNGEE. The CDR3 is 15 amino acids.

The chain links TRBV29-1 to TRBJ1-2, with TRBD1 as a possible D gene (5 bases). Germline-derived CDR1 and CDR2 are SQVTM and ANQGSEA. The CDR3 loop spans 12 amino acids. Trimming cost V 1 base and J 4 bases, with 7 bases left between them. The CDR3 coding sequence is TGCAGCGTTGAAGCAGGGCCCTATGGCTACACCTTC. Translated, it gives CSVEAGPYGYTF. The variable domain in full, with the rest retrieved from reference TRBV29-1 and TRBJ1-2, is SAVISQKPSRDICQRGTSLTIQCQVDSQVTMMFWYRQQPGQSLTLIATANQGSEATYESGFVIDKFPISRPNLTFSTLTVSNMSPEDSSIYLCSVEAGPYGYTFGSGTRLTVV.

Here the CDR3 reads CASSKRTLNTEAFF. CDR3 DNA: TGTGCCAGCAGTAAAAGGACATTGAACACTGAAGCTTTCTTT. V and J are TRBV2 and TRBJ1-1, with D perhaps TRBD1 (5 bases). The CDR3 runs 14 residues. V was pared by 5 bases and J by 0 bases, with 10 bases between. Germline CDR1 and CDR2: SNHLY and FYNNEI.

The V gene is TRBV5-1, the J gene TRBJ2-5; perhaps TRBD1 as D (6 bases). V gave up 8 bases and J gave up 4 bases, with 12 bases separating them. The CDR3 has 12 residues. CDR1 and CDR2 from the germline V gene are SGHRS and YFSETQ. The chain's CDR3 is CASGGLGETQYF. Written as DNA, the CDR3 is TGCGCCAGTGGGGGCTTGGGAGAGACCCAGTACTTC.

The chain joins TRBV5-1 to TRBJ1-2, with 7 nucleotides matching TRBD1. Germline V lookup: CDR1 SGHRS, CDR2 YFSETQ. The CDR3 runs 15 residues. V was clipped by 3 bases and J by 0 bases; unmatched bases: 5. Here the CDR3 reads CASSSLGQTNYGYTF. CDR3 in DNA: TGCGCCAGCAGCTCCCTGGGACAGACTAACTATGGCTACACCTTC.

Relative to its sample, this clone is medium-sized (0.01 to 0.1%). V gene TRBV10-3 combines with J gene TRBJ2-7, with TRBD2 matching over 9 bases. After removal of 10 bases from V and 0 bases from J, the junction contained 7 bases not matched to a gene. CDR3 size: 14 residues. The germline CDR1 and CDR2 sequences are ENHRY and SYGVKD. DNA for the CDR3: TGTGCCACAGTAGCGGGAGAAGACTCCTACGAGCAGTACTTC. Protein: CATVAGEDSYEQYF.

The chain combines TRBV18 with TRBJ1-4, with TRBD1 identical over 9 bases. The CDR3 consists of 15 residues. CDR1 and CDR2 (germline): KGHSH, LQKENI. The V gene end was trimmed by 5 bases and the J gene end by 7 bases; junction bases not matched to a gene: 8. Here the CDR3 DNA reads TGTGCCAGCTCATCTCTAGGGACAGGGACTGAAAAACTGTTTTTT. This translates into CASSSLGTGTEKLFF.

The chain has TRBV4-1 and TRBJ2-3; unclear D gene. Trimming took off 10 bases at V and 2 bases at J, with 16 bases between the two ends. The CDR3 extends over 14 amino acids. Germline lookup yields CDR1 MGHRA and CDR2 YSYEKL. The CDR3 DNA reads TGCGCCACCTCAATGGGCCTCTCCACAGATACGCAGTATTTT. It specifies CATSMGLSTDTQYF.

V gene TRBV6-1 combines with J gene TRBJ2-6; D uncertain. Trimming removed 11 bases at V and 0 bases at J, with 8 bases between. CDR1 is MNHNS, CDR2 SASEGT, per germline. This CDR3 spans 13 amino acids. The CDR3 loop reads CAVQSSGANVLTF. CDR3 nucleotide sequence: TGTGCCGTACAGAGCTCTGGGGCCAACGTCCTGACTTTC.

The rearrangement uses TRBV5-1 and TRBJ2-3; the match to TRBD2 covers 13 bases. Germline assignment: CDR1 SGHRS and CDR2 YFSETQ. Losses at the gene ends were 5 bases for V and 5 bases for J; bases not matched to a gene: 8. The CDR3 sequence is 16 residues long. DNA of the CDR3: TGCGCCAGCAGACGGGGACTAGCGGGACGGGAAGATACGCAGTATTTT. It specifies CASRRGLAGREDTQYF.